These 15 T cell receptor beta chains were all obtained from the same sample, sequenced in a study of human T cells and chemical hapten exposure. TCRdb reanalysed the RACE reads using MiXCR and keeps one entry per CDR3 protein. This sample has fewer than 150,000 distinct CDR3 sequences; roughly 13% occur once, and the top ten carry over 0.85%. Time point meaning: patch test 1, 2 weeks after DPC sensitization. Treatment in this sample: therapeutic diphenylcyclopropenone sensitization with weekly scalp DPC. The sequenced sample was whole blood, obtained in connection with sensitization to the hapten diphenylcyclopropenone (DPC). All receptors come from a man between 18 and 29 years old with alopecia areata. Some clones in this sample may be carry-over from other donors' samples.

This chain links TRBV4-1 with TRBJ2-3; 9 positions match TRBD1. The CDR3 consists of 20 residues. V gave up 3 bases and J gave up 3 bases; unmatched junction bases: 19. Germline lookup yields CDR1 MGHRA and CDR2 YSYEKL. CDR3: CASSQDSRDRASGRTDTQYF. The CDR3 bases are TGCGCCAGCAGCCAGGATAGCCGGGACAGGGCTTCTGGTAGGACAGATACGCAGTATTTT.

The V and J genes are TRBV6-5 and TRBJ1-1; D perhaps matches TRBD1 (5 bases). CDR3 length equals 13 residues. Germline CDR1 reads MNHEY; CDR2 reads SVGAGI. The germline V and J ends were trimmed by 4 bases and 7 bases, with 13 bases remaining between them. The CDR3 sequence: CASSSYPRGEAFF. CDR3 nucleotide sequence: TGTGCCAGCAGTTCCTACCCTAGGGGTGAAGCTTTCTTT.

The chain couples TRBV20-1 to TRBJ2-3; 12 nucleotides agree with TRBD2. CDR1 is DFQATT, CDR2 SNEGSKA, per germline (reference sequence). This CDR3 is built from 15 residues. The V segment lost 1 base and the J segment 2 bases; nucleotides outside the gene matches: 1. DNA for the CDR3: TGCAGTGCTAGAGGGACTAGCGGGGCCACAGATACGCAGTATTTT. Its translation is CSARGTSGATDTQYF.

The V gene is TRBV7-2, the J gene TRBJ2-7; 13 bases are shared with TRBD2. The junction had 2 bases not matched to a gene; V was cut back by 2 bases and J by 4 bases. The CDR3 spans 15 residues. Germline CDR1 reads SGHTA; CDR2 reads FQGNSA. CDR3 sequence (DNA): TGTGCCAGCAGCTTAAGACTAGCGGGGGGATACGAGCAGTACTTC. It translates to CASSLRLAGGYEQYF.

This clonotype was counted a single time. This sequence joins TRBV6-5 and TRBJ2-5; the D gene could be TRBD1 or TRBD2 (5 bases each). CDR1 is MNHEY and CDR2 is SVGAGI in the germline V gene. V was pared by 7 bases and J by 2 bases, with 23 bases between. The CDR3 is made up of 17 amino acids. CDR3 residues: CASKLRIGTPSQETQYF. The CDR3 DNA follows: TGTGCCAGCAAATTGAGAATCGGGACCCCCTCGCAAGAGACCCAGTACTTC.

The chain has TRBV12-3 or TRBV12-4 and TRBJ2-2, with D perhaps matching TRBD1 (6 bases). With 6 bases removed from V and 2 bases from J, the gap between germline ends came to 10 bases. The CDR3 length is 14 residues. The CDR3 sequence: CASRPGTNTGELFF. DNA of the CDR3: TGTGCCAGCAGACCGGGGACAAACACCGGGGAGCTGTTTTTT.

This clonotype was seen more than once but under ten times. The chain links TRBV9 to TRBJ2-5, with D possibly being TRBD2 (5 bases). The CDR3 is made up of 13 amino acids. Germline values: CDR1 SGDLS, CDR2 YYNGEE. Trimming pared 7 bases from V and 0 bases from J, leaving 10 bases between. The CDR3 spells CASGPGDQETQYF. CDR3 coding DNA: TGTGCCAGCGGGCCCGGGGACCAAGAGACCCAGTACTTC. Variable domain in full (rest from reference TRBV9 and TRBJ2-5): DSGVTQTPKHLITATGQRVTLRCSPRSGDLSVYWYQQSLDQGLQFLIQYYNGEERAKGNILERFSAQQFPDLHSELNLSSLELGDSALYFCASGPGDQETQYFGPGTRLLVL.

The sample holds many counts of this clonotype. This sequence joins TRBV12-3 or TRBV12-4 and TRBJ1-1; 8 positions agree with TRBD1. CDR3 size: 15 residues. The V segment lost 5 bases and the J segment 0 bases; nucleotides outside the gene matches: 5. The CDR3 DNA sequence: TGTGCCAGCAGTCCCTGGACAGGGATGAACACTGAAGCTTTCTTT. Its translation is CASSPWTGMNTEAFF.

This clonotype has more than one count but fewer than ten. V usage is TRBV7-3 and J usage is TRBJ2-4; D gene uncertain. Trimming stripped 2 bases from V and 2 bases from J, with 7 bases between. Germline assignment: CDR1 SGHTA and CDR2 FQGTGA. The CDR3 covers 14 residues. The CDR3 reads CASSLGDSKNIQYF. Written as DNA, the CDR3 is TGTGCCAGCAGCTTAGGGGATTCCAAAAACATTCAGTACTTC.

This clonotype was observed many times. This chain connects TRBV7-2 to TRBJ1-1; TRBD1 is a possible D gene (6 bases). This CDR3 is built from 14 residues. Trimming cost V 9 bases and J 0 bases, with 14 bases left between them. Germline CDR1 reads SGHTA; CDR2 reads FQGNSA. The CDR3 sequence: CARGTIVMNTEAFF. The CDR3 coding sequence is TGTGCCAGAGGGACAATTGTAATGAACACTGAAGCTTTCTTT.

This clonotype has only a few counts. The CDR3 sequence is CSARDSWSIYF. CDR3 DNA: TGCAGTGCTAGAGACTCATGGTCTATATATTTT. The V call is TRBV20-1, the J call TRBJ1-3; D unclear. CDR3 length: 11 residues. Germline V gives CDR1 DFQATT, CDR2 SNEGSKA (reference sequence). Trimming cost V 0 bases and J 13 bases, with 10 bases left between them.

This clonotype was seen only a few times. The chain has TRBV11-2 and TRBJ2-7; D perhaps matches TRBD1 (6 bases). CDR1 is SGHAT, CDR2 FQNNGV, per germline. CDR3 length: 15 amino acids. With 4 bases removed from V and 5 bases from J, the gap between germline ends came to 18 bases. This chain's CDR3 is CASSSLDRMPHEQYF. In DNA, the CDR3 is TGTGCCAGCAGCTCTCTAGACAGGATGCCCCACGAGCAGTACTTC.

The genes are TRBV10-1 and TRBJ2-2; D is undetermined. The V gene's germline CDR1 is WNHNN and CDR2 SYGVQD (reference sequence). V was trimmed by 3 bases and J by 0 bases, leaving 11 bases between them. The CDR3 is 16 amino acids. CDR3 loop: CASSELSGSNTGELFF. The DNA for the CDR3 is TGCGCCAGCAGTGAATTGTCTGGGTCGAACACCGGGGAGCTGTTTTTT.

This chain connects TRBV7-9 to TRBJ2-7, with TRBD1 as a possible D gene (6 bases). The CDR3 is made up of 14 amino acids. Trimming took off 5 bases at V and 3 bases at J, with 14 bases between the two ends. Germline CDR1 is SEHNR and CDR2 is FQNEAQ (reference sequence). The CDR3 loop reads CASSTVEGGYEQYF. The DNA for the CDR3 is TGTGCCAGCAGCACAGTAGAAGGGGGCTACGAGCAGTACTTC.

Of note for this clonotype: One end of the junction is discordant with germline, which a read error may explain. The genes are TRBV6-2 or TRBV6-3 and TRBJ2-1, with TRBD2 as a possible D gene (7 bases). This CDR3 is 15 amino acids long. Germline CDR1 reads MNHEY; CDR2 reads SVGEGT. The CDR3 region has the DNA TGTGCCGGCAGCTCCGGCGGGGGCAGGCTCAATGAGCAGTTCTTC. The encoded protein is CAGSSGGGRLNEQFF.